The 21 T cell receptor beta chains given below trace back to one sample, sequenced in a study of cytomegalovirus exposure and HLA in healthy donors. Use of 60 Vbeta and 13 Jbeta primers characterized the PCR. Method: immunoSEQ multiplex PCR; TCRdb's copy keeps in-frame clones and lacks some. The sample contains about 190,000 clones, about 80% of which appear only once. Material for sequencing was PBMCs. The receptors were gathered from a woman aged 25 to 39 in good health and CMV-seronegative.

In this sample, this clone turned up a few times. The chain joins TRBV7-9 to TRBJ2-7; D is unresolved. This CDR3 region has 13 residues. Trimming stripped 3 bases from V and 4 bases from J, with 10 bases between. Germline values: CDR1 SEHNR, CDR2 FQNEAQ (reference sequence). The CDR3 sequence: CASSFAGAYEQYF. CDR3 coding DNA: TGTGCCAGCAGCTTTGCCGGAGCTTACGAGCAGTACTTC.

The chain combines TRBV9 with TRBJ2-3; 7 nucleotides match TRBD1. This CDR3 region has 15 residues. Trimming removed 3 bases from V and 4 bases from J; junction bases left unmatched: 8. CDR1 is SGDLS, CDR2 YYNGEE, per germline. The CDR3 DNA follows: TGTGCCAGCAGCGGCGATTACAGGGGATCAGATACGCAGTATTTT. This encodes CASSGDYRGSDTQYF.

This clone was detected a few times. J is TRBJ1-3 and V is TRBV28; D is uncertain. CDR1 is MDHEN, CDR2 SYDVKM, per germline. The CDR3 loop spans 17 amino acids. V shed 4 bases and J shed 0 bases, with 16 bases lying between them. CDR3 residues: CASSSVRWASSGNTIYF. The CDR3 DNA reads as TGTGCCAGCAGTTCGGTGCGCTGGGCCAGCTCTGGAAACACCATATATTTT.

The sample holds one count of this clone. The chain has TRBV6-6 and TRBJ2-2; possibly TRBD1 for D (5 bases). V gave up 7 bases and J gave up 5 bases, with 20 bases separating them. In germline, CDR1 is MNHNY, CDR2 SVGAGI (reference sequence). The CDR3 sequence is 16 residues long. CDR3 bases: TGTGCCAGCACCAAGGGGCAGGCCTCGGTTACCGGGGAGCTGTTTTTT. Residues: CASTKGQASVTGELFF.

The CDR3: CASSPSGTRYEQYF. In nucleotides, the CDR3 is TGTGCCAGCAGTCCCTCCGGTACTCGCTACGAGCAGTACTTC. This chain links TRBV6-6 with TRBJ2-7; D unclear. In germline, CDR1 is MNHNY, CDR2 SVGAGI (reference sequence). This CDR3 is built from 14 residues. Trimming cost V 5 bases and J 3 bases, with 14 bases left between them.

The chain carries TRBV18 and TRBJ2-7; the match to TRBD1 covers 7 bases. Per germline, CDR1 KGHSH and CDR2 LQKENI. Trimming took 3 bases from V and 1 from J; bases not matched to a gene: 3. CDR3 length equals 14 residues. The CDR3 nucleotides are TGTGCCAGCTCACCCGGGACAGCTTCCTACGAGCAGTACTTC. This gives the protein CASSPGTASYEQYF. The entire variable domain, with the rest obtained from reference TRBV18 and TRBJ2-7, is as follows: NAGVMQNPRHLVRRRGQEARLRCSPMKGHSHVYWYRQLPEEGLKFMVYLQKENIIDESGMPKERFSAEFPKEGPSILRIQQVVRGDSAAYFCASSPGTASYEQYFGPGTRLTVT.

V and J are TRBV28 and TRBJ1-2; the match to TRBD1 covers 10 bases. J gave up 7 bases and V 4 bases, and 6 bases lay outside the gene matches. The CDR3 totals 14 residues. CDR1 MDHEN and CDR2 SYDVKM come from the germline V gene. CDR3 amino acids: CASSSGDRGFGYTF. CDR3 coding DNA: TGTGCCAGCAGTTCCGGGGACAGGGGTTTTGGCTACACCTTC.

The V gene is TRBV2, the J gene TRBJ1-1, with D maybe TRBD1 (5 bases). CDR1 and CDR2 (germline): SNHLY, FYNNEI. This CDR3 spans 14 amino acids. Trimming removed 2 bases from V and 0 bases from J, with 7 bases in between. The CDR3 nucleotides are TGTGCCAGCAGTGAAAGACAGCTGAACACTGAAGCTTTCTTT. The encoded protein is CASSERQLNTEAFF.

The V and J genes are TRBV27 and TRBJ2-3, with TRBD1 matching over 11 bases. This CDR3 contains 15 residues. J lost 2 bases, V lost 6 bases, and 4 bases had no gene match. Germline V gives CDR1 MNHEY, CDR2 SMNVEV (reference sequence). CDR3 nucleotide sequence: TGTGCCAGCAGGGACAGGGGGCGGGACACAGATACGCAGTATTTT. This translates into CASRDRGRDTDTQYF.

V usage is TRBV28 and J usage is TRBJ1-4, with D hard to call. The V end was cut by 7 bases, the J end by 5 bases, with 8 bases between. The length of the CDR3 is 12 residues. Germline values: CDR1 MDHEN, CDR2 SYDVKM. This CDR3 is CASTRRNEKLFF. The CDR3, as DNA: TGTGCCAGCACCAGGCGCAATGAAAAACTGTTTTTT.

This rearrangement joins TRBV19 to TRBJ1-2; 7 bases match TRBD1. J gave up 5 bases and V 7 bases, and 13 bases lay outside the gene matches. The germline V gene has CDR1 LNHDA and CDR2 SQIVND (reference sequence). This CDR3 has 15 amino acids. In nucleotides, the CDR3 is TGTGCCAGTAACCAAGGACTGGGACAGCCTTATGGCTACACCTTC. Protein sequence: CASNQGLGQPYGYTF.

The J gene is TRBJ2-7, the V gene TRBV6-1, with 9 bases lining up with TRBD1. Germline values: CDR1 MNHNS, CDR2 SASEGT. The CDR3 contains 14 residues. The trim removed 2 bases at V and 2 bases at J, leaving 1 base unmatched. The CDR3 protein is CASSEYRGPYEQYF. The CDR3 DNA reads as TGTGCCAGCAGTGAATACAGGGGGCCCTACGAGCAGTACTTC.

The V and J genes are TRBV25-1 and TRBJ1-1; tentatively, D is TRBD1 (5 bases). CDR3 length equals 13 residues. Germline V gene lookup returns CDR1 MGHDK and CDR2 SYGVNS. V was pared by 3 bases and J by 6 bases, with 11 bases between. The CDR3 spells CASSDHRWAEAFF. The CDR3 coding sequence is TGTGCCAGCAGTGATCACAGGTGGGCTGAAGCTTTCTTT. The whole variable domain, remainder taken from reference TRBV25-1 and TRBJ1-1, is EADIYQTPRYLVIGTGKKITLECSQTMGHDKMYWYQQDPGMELHLIHYSYGVNSTEKGDLSSESTVSRIRTEHFPLTLESARPSHTSQYLCASSDHRWAEAFFGQGTRLTVV.

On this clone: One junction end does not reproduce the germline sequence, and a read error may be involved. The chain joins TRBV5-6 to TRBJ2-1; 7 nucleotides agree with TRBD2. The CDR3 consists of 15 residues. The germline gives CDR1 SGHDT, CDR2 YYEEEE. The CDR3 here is CTSSPLAARYNEQFF. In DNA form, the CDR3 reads TGTACCAGCAGCCCTCTAGCGGCACGATACAATGAGCAGTTCTTC.

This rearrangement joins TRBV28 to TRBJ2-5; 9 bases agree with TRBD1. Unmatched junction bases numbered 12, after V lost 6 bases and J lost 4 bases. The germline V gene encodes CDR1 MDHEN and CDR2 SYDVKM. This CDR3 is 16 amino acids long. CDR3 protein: CASSTPGQGEGETQYF. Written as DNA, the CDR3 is TGTGCCAGCAGCACCCCGGGACAGGGTGAGGGAGAGACCCAGTACTTC.

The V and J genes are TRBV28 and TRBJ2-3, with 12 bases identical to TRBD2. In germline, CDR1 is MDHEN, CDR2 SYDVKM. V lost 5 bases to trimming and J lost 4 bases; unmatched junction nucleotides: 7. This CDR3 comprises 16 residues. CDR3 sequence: CASSHRTSGNADTQYF. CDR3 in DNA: TGTGCCAGCAGTCATAGGACTAGCGGGAACGCAGATACGCAGTATTTT.

The DNA for the CDR3 is TGTGCCAGCAGTCTGCTAAGGGGAGGAACTGAAGCTTTCTTT. This sequence encodes CASSLLRGGTEAFF. This chain connects TRBV28 to TRBJ1-1, with D maybe TRBD1 (5 bases). The V gene lost 5 bases and the J gene lost 5 bases, with 15 bases spanning the gap. Germline loops: CDR1 MDHEN, CDR2 SYDVKM. This CDR3 is 14 amino acids long.

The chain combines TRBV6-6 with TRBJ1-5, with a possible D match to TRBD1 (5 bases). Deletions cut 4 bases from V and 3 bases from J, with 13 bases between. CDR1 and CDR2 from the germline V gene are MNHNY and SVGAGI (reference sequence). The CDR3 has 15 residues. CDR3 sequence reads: CASSLGQAVNQPQHF. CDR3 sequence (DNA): TGTGCCAGCAGTTTGGGGCAGGCAGTCAATCAGCCCCAGCATTTT.

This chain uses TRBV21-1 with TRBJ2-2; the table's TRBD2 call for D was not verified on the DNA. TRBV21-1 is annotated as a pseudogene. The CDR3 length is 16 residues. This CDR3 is CASSTIRGENTGELFF. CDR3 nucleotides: TGTGCCAGCAGCACAATCCGGGGGGAGAACACCGGGGAGCTGTTTTTT.

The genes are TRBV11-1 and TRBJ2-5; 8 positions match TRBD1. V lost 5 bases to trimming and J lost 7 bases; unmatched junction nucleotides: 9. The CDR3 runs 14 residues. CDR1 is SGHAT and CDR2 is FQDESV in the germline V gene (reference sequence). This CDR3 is CASSPGQDRGTQYF. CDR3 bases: TGTGCCAGCAGCCCGGGACAGGACCGAGGGACCCAGTACTTC.

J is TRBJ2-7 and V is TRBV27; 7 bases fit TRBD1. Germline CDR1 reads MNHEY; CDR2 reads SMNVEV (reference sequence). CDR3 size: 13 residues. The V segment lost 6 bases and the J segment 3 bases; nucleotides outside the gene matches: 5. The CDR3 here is CASSPGQYYEQYF. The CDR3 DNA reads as TGTGCCAGCAGCCCGGGACAGTACTACGAGCAGTACTTC.